Reported below is one T cell receptor (beta chain). The CDR3 length is 13 residues. With V trimmed by 4 bases and J by 6 bases, 4 bases remained unmatched. This entry comes from a study of blood T cell repertoires in COVID-19. On the study more broadly: Sample material is recorded as cDNA or gDNA derived from T cells, B-cell-depleted T cells, or PBMCs.

Per the original data handling: Reference gene primer amplification in the assay estimated nucleated cell counts. TCRdb's table, derived via immunoSEQ multiplex PCR, lists solely in-frame clones and lacks some. V, J and clone size reflect that table, while D and trimming were determined from the DNA. The sample lists fewer than 250,000 clones; around 80% were seen once. V is TRBV12-3 or TRBV12-4 and J is TRBJ2-7, with 9 bases identical to TRBD2. Sequences were obtained from peripheral blood. This TCR was recovered from an elderly woman with acute or convalescent COVID-19. The CDR3, as DNA: TGTGCCAGCAGTTGGACTAGCGCAGGCGAGCAGTACTTC. Its translation is CASSWTSAGEQYF.